This TCR beta chain was observed in a study of CD4 T cells in relation to SARS-CoV-2 and coronaviruses. Notes on the study in general: Around 62% of donors had memory CD4+ clonotypes crossrecognizing SARS-CoV-2 and common cold coronavirus spike.

TCRdb keeps only in-frame clones here, not all; method: immunoSEQ multiplex PCR. The repertoire holds more than 20,000 clones, around three quarters seen once, with roughly 12% in the top ten. Unexposed donor CD4+ T cells date from about 2011-2018, before the COVID-19 pandemic. The cells were cultured for around ten days before CD4+ T cells were isolated. Trimming left V 7 bases short and J 1 base short, with 14 bases between. Germline CDR1 LNHDA, CDR2 SQIVND (reference sequence). The CDR3 sequence is 16 residues long. A note on this clone: What it recognizes is unknown.

This TCR derives from a human donor in good health. The V gene is TRBV19, the J gene TRBJ2-6, with D unclear. Sequenced sample: CD4+ T cells from PBMCs, cultured in vitro. Written as DNA, the CDR3 is TGTGCCAGTAATCCAGCTGGAAAATCTGGGGCCAACGTCCTGACTTTC. Translated: CASNPAGKSGANVLTF.